Shown below are 32 T cell receptor beta chains from a single sample sequenced in a study of identical twins (TCRdb year 2016). Library prep was done by 5' RACE. TCRdb records Illumina HiSeq 2000 as the sequencer. The public reads were reprocessed in TCRdb via fastp at Q25 and MiXCR, keeping in-frame beta chains. For every CDR3 protein sequence, its rows merge into one entry that carries the most common genes and DNA. In all, the sample holds under 900,000 distinct CDR3 sequences, and 9% to 15% of those were seen once. The leading ten clones occupy 1.5% to 2% of the sample. These data were likewise used in another study, on yellow fever vaccine responses in identical twins.

Sequencing was performed on PBMCs. These TCRs come from a woman between 18 and 30 years old in good health.

The chain employs TRBV6-1 and TRBJ1-4; D gene unclear. The CDR3 is 13 residues long. Germline assignment: CDR1 MNHNS and CDR2 SASEGT. V lost 6 bases and J lost 7, with 12 bases in between. The CDR3 is CASSSDGGEKLFF. CDR3 DNA sequence: TGTGCCAGCAGCTCCGATGGCGGTGAAAAACTGTTTTTT.

This chain links TRBV7-2 with TRBJ2-7, with D possibly TRBD1 on 5 matching bases. This CDR3 contains 16 residues. Germline CDR1 SGHTA, CDR2 FQGNSA. V gave up 5 bases and J gave up 3 bases, with 20 bases separating them. CDR3 in amino acids: CASSITGGVPLYEQYF. CDR3 coding DNA: TGTGCCAGCAGCATCACAGGTGGGGTTCCCCTCTACGAGCAGTACTTC. Full variable domain (missing parts from reference TRBV7-2 and TRBJ2-7): GAGVSQSPSNKVTEKGKDVELRCDPISGHTALYWYRQSLGQGLEFLIYFQGNSAPDKSGLPSDRFSAERTGGSVSTLTIQRTQQEDSAVYLCASSITGGVPLYEQYFGPGTRLTVT.

In this sample, this clonotype turned up many times. This rearrangement joins TRBV20-1 to TRBJ2-3; unclear D gene. The germline V and J ends were trimmed by 6 bases and 2 bases, with 12 bases remaining between them. The length of the CDR3 is 13 residues. Germline V gene data show CDR1 as DFQATT and CDR2 as SNEGSKA (reference sequence). CDR3 DNA sequence: TGCAGTGCCCCGAACGAGCACACAGATACGCAGTATTTT. Translated: CSAPNEHTDTQYF.

The V call is TRBV6-1, the J call TRBJ2-5; D may be TRBD1 (7 bases). Trimming left V 5 bases short and J 4 bases short, with 23 bases between. Looked up from germline, CDR1 is MNHNS and CDR2 is SASEGT. The CDR3 loop spans 17 amino acids. The DNA of the CDR3 is TGTGCCAGCAGTCCGACAGGGATGAGGGGGGTGTTAGAGACCCAGTACTTC. It yields the protein CASSPTGMRGVLETQYF.

This clonotype was recorded at least ten times. The gene calls are TRBV6-5 and TRBJ2-7, with TRBD2 matching 9 bases. Per the germline V gene, CDR1 is MNHEY and CDR2 is SVGAGI. CDR3 length equals 15 residues. J lost 0 bases, V lost 6 bases, and 6 bases had no gene match. The CDR3, as DNA: TGTGCCAGCAGCTATAGCGGGAGATCCTCCTACGAGCAGTACTTC. This gives the protein CASSYSGRSSYEQYF.

This clonotype was seen only a few times. The V call is TRBV6-4, the J call TRBJ1-4; D is undetermined. CDR3 size: 12 residues. The V end was cut by 8 bases, the J end by 0 bases, with 4 bases between. Per germline, CDR1 MRHNA and CDR2 SNTAGT. Here the CDR3 reads CASDTTNEKLFF. The CDR3, as DNA: TGTGCCAGCGATACAACTAATGAAAAACTGTTTTTT.

This clonotype was seen more than once but under ten times. The chain is built from TRBV27 and TRBJ2-3; D possibly uses TRBD1 or TRBD2 (5 bases each). In germline, CDR1 is MNHEY, CDR2 SMNVEV (reference sequence). Trimming stripped 5 bases from V and 0 bases from J, with 15 bases between. The CDR3 totals 16 residues. The CDR3 loop is CASSLRSGPSTDTQYF. CDR3 nucleotide sequence: TGTGCCAGCAGTCTCCGATCGGGACCTAGCACAGATACGCAGTATTTT.

The chain employs TRBV11-1 and TRBJ2-3, with 11 bases lining up with TRBD2. This CDR3 is 16 amino acids long. CDR1 and CDR2 (germline): SGHAT, FQDESV (reference sequence). Germline trimming cut 5 bases from V and 4 bases from J; bases unmatched to any gene: 8. The CDR3 here is CASSGPSGRYSDTQYF. The CDR3 nucleotides read TGTGCCAGCAGCGGACCTAGCGGGAGGTATTCAGATACGCAGTATTTT.

This clonotype was picked up a small number of times. The rearrangement uses TRBV5-5 and TRBJ2-1, with no clear D. Germline CDR1 and CDR2: SGHKS and YYEKEE (reference sequence). The ends were cut back, 1 base at V and 1 base at J, with 9 bases in the middle. CDR3 length: 15 residues. The CDR3 spells CASSLWPLSYNEQFF. CDR3 nucleotide sequence: TGTGCCAGCAGCTTGTGGCCACTATCCTACAATGAGCAGTTCTTC.

The chain couples TRBV5-5 to TRBJ1-5; D call uncertain. Germline values: CDR1 SGHKS, CDR2 YYEKEE (reference sequence). The CDR3 loop spans 15 amino acids. The germline V and J ends were trimmed by 4 bases and 0 bases, with 11 bases remaining between them. CDR3 residues: CASSPTDISNQPQHF. The CDR3 DNA reads TGTGCCAGCAGCCCCACCGACATTAGCAATCAGCCCCAGCATTTT. The entire variable domain, with the rest obtained from reference TRBV5-5 and TRBJ1-5, is as follows: DAGVTQSPTHLIKTRGQQVTLRCSPISGHKSVSWYQQVLGQGPQFIFQYYEKEERGRGNFPDRFSARQFPNYSSELNVNALLLGDSALYLCASSPTDISNQPQHFGDGTRLSIL.

The chain combines TRBV23-1 with TRBJ2-5; possibly TRBD1 for D (6 bases). TRBV23-1 is an ORF for which the function is uncertain. Between the trimmed V and J ends, which lost 0 bases and 0 bases, there was a span of 8 bases. This CDR3 spans 15 amino acids. Written as DNA, the CDR3 is TGCGCCAGCAGTCAATCGGGACACGACCAAGAGACCCAGTACTTC. Its protein is CASSQSGHDQETQYF.

The genes are TRBV7-3 and TRBJ2-1; D remains ambiguous. The V end lost 2 bases, the J end lost 10 bases, and 12 bases lay between the germline ends. The CDR3 extends over 13 amino acids. Germline CDR1 and CDR2: SGHTA and FQGTGA. This CDR3 reads CASSLDFRAEQFF. The CDR3 bases are TGTGCCAGCAGCTTAGATTTTAGGGCCGAGCAGTTCTTC.

This sequence joins TRBV3-1 and TRBJ1-1; 8 bases map to TRBD1. J was trimmed by 4 bases and V by 4 bases; bases with no gene match: 11. In germline, CDR1 is LGHDT, CDR2 YNNKEL (reference sequence). The CDR3 loop spans 16 amino acids. The CDR3 DNA sequence: TGTGCCAGCAGCCGAGGACAGGGAGGGACCCGCACTGAAGCTTTCTTT. Residues: CASSRGQGGTRTEAFF.

This clonotype was counted many times. This rearrangement joins TRBV4-1 to TRBJ1-4; 7 positions match TRBD1. The germline V gene encodes CDR1 MGHRA and CDR2 YSYEKL. V lost 1 base and J lost 12; bases outside the gene matches: 5. The length of the CDR3 is 13 residues. DNA of the CDR3: TGCGCCAGCAGCCAAGGACAGGGAGGCGAACTGTTTTTT. Protein sequence: CASSQGQGGELFF.

The rearrangement uses TRBV4-1 and TRBJ1-1; unclear D gene. The germline V gene encodes CDR1 MGHRA and CDR2 YSYEKL. The CDR3 runs to 11 residues. V was shortened by 4 bases and J by 8 bases, with 8 bases between the two germline ends. The CDR3 DNA reads TGCGCCAGCAGCCGCGCGAAAGAAGCTTTCTTT. This encodes CASSRAKEAFF.

The V call is TRBV28, the J call TRBJ2-4; D is uncertain. V was pared by 4 bases and J by 10 bases, with 11 bases between. Per the germline V gene, CDR1 is MDHEN and CDR2 is SYDVKM. The CDR3 totals 12 residues. CDR3 region: CASSSDTAIQYF. CDR3 in DNA: TGTGCCAGCAGTTCCGACACAGCAATTCAGTACTTC.

The chain employs TRBV7-9 and TRBJ2-7; 9 nucleotides match TRBD1. This CDR3 is built from 15 residues. Germline trimming cut 5 bases from V and 2 bases from J; bases unmatched to any gene: 7. Germline values: CDR1 SEHNR, CDR2 FQNEAQ (reference sequence). The CDR3 sequence is CASSLRTGEPYEQYF. CDR3 DNA sequence: TGTGCCAGCAGCCTGCGGACAGGGGAACCCTACGAGCAGTACTTC.

This clonotype has at least ten counts. V usage is TRBV11-2 and J usage is TRBJ2-7; possible D gene TRBD2, 6 bases. This CDR3 spans 14 amino acids. V was clipped by 3 bases and J by 1 base, with 10 bases between them. CDR1 is SGHAT and CDR2 is FQNNGV in the germline V gene. CDR3 in amino acids: CASSFSGRSYEQYF. In DNA, the CDR3 is TGTGCCAGCAGCTTTAGTGGGAGGTCCTACGAGCAGTACTTC.

The table lists this clonotype with a few counts. V usage is TRBV10-3 and J usage is TRBJ2-7; TRBD1 is a possible D gene (6 bases). Germline lookup yields CDR1 ENHRY and CDR2 SYGVKD. The V gene lost 4 bases and the J gene lost 3 bases, with 10 bases spanning the gap. The CDR3 runs to 13 residues. The CDR3 region is CAISGTADYEQYF. The CDR3 DNA sequence: TGTGCCATCAGTGGGACAGCCGACTACGAGCAGTACTTC.

The rearrangement links TRBV12-3 or TRBV12-4 to TRBJ2-7; TRBD2 matches 7 bases. CDR3 size: 15 residues. The V segment lost 5 bases and the J segment 2 bases; nucleotides outside the gene matches: 9. The DNA of the CDR3 is TGTGCCAGCAGTGGGGGGACTAAAGAAACCTACGAGCAGTACTTC. This translates into CASSGGTKETYEQYF.

This clonotype was counted many times. V is TRBV11-2 and J is TRBJ2-1; the match to TRBD2 covers 13 bases. Germline loops: CDR1 SGHAT, CDR2 FQNNGV. V was clipped by 3 bases and J by 4 bases; unmatched bases: 12. The CDR3 has 19 residues. In DNA, the CDR3 is TGTGCCAGCAGCTTCGACCCCCGACTAGCGGGAGGCTCTTACAATGAGCAGTTCTTC. Its translation is CASSFDPRLAGGSYNEQFF.

This clonotype was observed many times. The chain uses TRBV27 and TRBJ2-1; D assignment may be TRBD1 or TRBD2 (5 bases each). The CDR3 runs 14 residues. Trimming removed 7 bases from V and 4 bases from J, with 14 bases in between. Germline V lookup: CDR1 MNHEY, CDR2 SMNVEV (reference sequence). The CDR3 region is CASNETGTYNEQFF. CDR3 DNA sequence: TGTGCCAGCAACGAGACCGGGACGTACAATGAGCAGTTCTTC.

This clonotype was seen only a few times. The chain recombines TRBV12-3 or TRBV12-4 with TRBJ2-2; 7 bases are a match to TRBD1. The CDR3 has 12 amino acids. Trimming cost V 6 bases and J 11 bases; bases outside gene matches: 6. The CDR3 reads CASSPGQFELFF. The CDR3 coding sequence is TGTGCCAGCAGCCCGGGACAGTTCGAGCTGTTTTTT.

This clonotype has a handful of counts. This chain uses TRBV11-1 with TRBJ2-2, with 8 bases matching TRBD1. CDR1 SGHAT and CDR2 FQDESV come from the germline V gene (reference sequence). The length of the CDR3 is 19 residues. Trimming removed 5 bases from V and 0 bases from J; junction bases left unmatched: 14. The CDR3 bases are TGTGCCAGCAGCACACGTCCCGGGACAGGCCCCTCGAACACCGGGGAGCTGTTTTTT. Amino acid sequence: CASSTRPGTGPSNTGELFF.

The chain carries TRBV27 and TRBJ1-1; 8 positions match TRBD1. This CDR3 has 16 residues. Trimming took 3 bases from V and 0 from J; bases not matched to a gene: 6. Germline lookup yields CDR1 MNHEY and CDR2 SMNVEV (reference sequence). CDR3 sequence: CASSLRGQAMNTEAFF. The CDR3 bases are TGTGCCAGCAGTTTGAGGGGACAGGCGATGAACACTGAAGCTTTCTTT.

The J gene is TRBJ2-1, the V gene TRBV11-2, with 8 nucleotides matching TRBD2. J gave up 1 base and V 7 bases, and 9 bases lay outside the gene matches. Germline CDR1 is SGHAT and CDR2 is FQNNGV. The CDR3 has 16 amino acids. The CDR3 region is CASTKQRELSYNEQFF. The CDR3 bases are TGTGCCAGCACCAAACAGCGGGAGCTTTCCTACAATGAGCAGTTCTTC. The full variable domain, in which reference TRBV11-2 and TRBJ2-1 provide the parts outside the CDR3, is EAGVAQSPRYKIIEKRQSVAFWCNPISGHATLYWYQQILGQGPKLLIQFQNNGVVDDSQLPKDRFSAERLKGVDSTLKIQPAKLEDSAVYLCASTKQRELSYNEQFFGPGTRLTVL.

V is TRBV15 and J is TRBJ2-2; 8 bases are shared with TRBD2. This CDR3 comprises 16 residues. V trimming: 1 base; J trimming: 6 bases; junction bases outside the gene matches: 7. Germline values: CDR1 LNHNV, CDR2 YYDKDF (reference sequence). The CDR3 sequence is CATSRASGSIAGELFF. DNA for the CDR3: TGTGCCACCAGCAGAGCGAGCGGGAGTATAGCCGGGGAGCTGTTTTTT.

J is TRBJ2-5 and V is TRBV2; D uncertain. The CDR3 is 10 residues long. From germline, CDR1 is SNHLY and CDR2 FYNNEI. V lost 8 bases to trimming and J lost 3 bases, with 4 bases between them. CDR3 region: CASGKETQYF. CDR3 coding DNA: TGTGCCAGCGGGAAAGAGACCCAGTACTTC.

The chain has TRBV12-3 or TRBV12-4 and TRBJ2-1, with 7 bases that match TRBD2. After removal of 4 bases from V and 8 bases from J, the junction contained 2 bases not matched to a gene. This CDR3 has 12 amino acids. CDR3 region: CASSWGRDEQFF. The CDR3 DNA follows: TGTGCCAGCAGTTGGGGGAGGGATGAGCAGTTCTTC.

V is TRBV3-1 and J is TRBJ2-5; D unclear. This CDR3 region has 14 residues. From germline, CDR1 is LGHDT and CDR2 YNNKEL (reference sequence). Trimming left V 2 bases short and J 1 base short, with 8 bases between. The chain's CDR3 is CASSQLYIQETQYF. The CDR3 region has the DNA TGTGCCAGCAGCCAACTCTATATCCAAGAGACCCAGTACTTC.

This clonotype has at least ten counts. The J gene is TRBJ1-1, the V gene TRBV12-3 or TRBV12-4, with 7 nucleotides matching TRBD1. V dropped 7 bases and J dropped 4; count of bases not matched to a gene: 6. This CDR3 has 13 residues. The CDR3 sequence is CASTPQGTTEAFF. The CDR3 DNA is TGTGCCAGCACCCCACAGGGGACCACTGAAGCTTTCTTT.

The CDR3 loop reads CASTSPRDPQDEQFF. The CDR3 region has the DNA TGTGCCAGTACCTCTCCTCGGGACCCCCAGGATGAGCAGTTCTTC. The chain links TRBV19 to TRBJ2-1, with D possibly being TRBD1 or TRBD2 (5 bases each). The CDR3 covers 15 residues. The V and J ends lost 7 bases and 8 bases respectively, with 21 bases between them. Germline lookup yields CDR1 LNHDA and CDR2 SQIVND (reference sequence).